What follows are 9 T cell receptor beta chains derived from one specimen sequenced in a study of Ad26.COV2.S vaccination and SARS-CoV-2 variants. Libraries were prepared by immunoSEQ multiplex PCR; TCRdb keeps only in-frame clonotypes and omits some of them. This sample has hundreds of thousands of clones, with 92% found just once. As for treatment: roughly 20 received Ad26.COV2.S at low or high dose, single or two shots; about 5 received placebo; per-sample allocation not given. On day 63 after the first injection, vaccine and placebo recipients gave samples. Here the sequenced sample was peripheral blood, taken in a trial of Ad26.COV2.S vaccine versus placebo. Every receptor here comes from a person aged 18-65 years who received the Ad26.COV2.S COVID-19 vaccine or a placebo.

The genes are TRBV5-1 and TRBJ1-2; weak D call: TRBD1 (6 bases). V was trimmed by 0 bases and J by 2 bases, leaving 11 bases between them. Germline CDR1 and CDR2: SGHRS and YFSETQ. There are 15 residues in the CDR3. CDR3 bases: TGCGCCAGCAGCTTGGACCCGGGACACAACTATGGCTACACCTTC. It is translated as CASSLDPGHNYGYTF.

This clone was seen only a few times. This sequence joins TRBV15 and TRBJ1-3, with D possibly TRBD1 on 5 matching bases. CDR3 length equals 14 residues. Germline assignment: CDR1 LNHNV and CDR2 YYDKDF (reference sequence). V lost 4 bases and J 0 bases, leaving 7 bases between the germline ends. CDR3 in DNA: TGTGCCACCAGCAAGACAGTCTCTGGAAACACCATATATTTT. It translates to CATSKTVSGNTIYF.

This clone turned up a few times. J is TRBJ1-4 and V is TRBV5-1; 11 bases map to TRBD1. Trimming at V came to 4 bases and at J to 7 bases, leaving 9 bases not matched to a gene. The CDR3 consists of 16 residues. CDR1 is SGHRS, CDR2 YFSETQ, per germline. The CDR3 coding sequence is TGCGCCAGCAGCGGGCGGACAGGGGGCGAAGGTGAAAAACTGTTTTTT. Amino acid sequence: CASSGRTGGEGEKLFF.

This chain links TRBV30 with TRBJ2-3, with unresolved D. The CDR3 totals 13 residues. Trimming took 8 bases from V and 0 from J, leaving 12 bases between them. Germline V gene lookup returns CDR1 GTSNPN and CDR2 SVGIG (reference sequence). The CDR3 reads CARSVGSTDTQYF. The CDR3 DNA reads as TGTGCCCGATCCGTGGGGAGCACAGATACGCAGTATTTT.

The rearrangement uses TRBV28 and TRBJ1-5; 9 bases agree with TRBD1. CDR3 length: 15 amino acids. The ends lost 11 bases at V and 1 base at J; junction bases unmatched: 9. The V gene's germline CDR1 is MDHEN and CDR2 SYDVKM. The CDR3 DNA follows: TGTGCCGGACGAGCCGGGACAGGGAGCAATCAGCCCCAGCATTTT. This gives the protein CAGRAGTGSNQPQHF. Full variable domain (outside the CDR3, taken from reference TRBV28 and TRBJ1-5): DVKVTQSSRYLVKRTGEKVFLECVQDMDHENMFWYRQDPGLGLRLIYFSYDVKMKEKGDIPEGYSVSREKKERFSLILESASTNQTSMYLCAGRAGTGSNQPQHFGDGTRLSIL.

This chain joins TRBV11-2 and TRBJ2-3, with D possibly TRBD1 on 6 matching bases. Trimming removed 4 bases from V and 2 bases from J, with 10 bases in between. This CDR3 is 14 amino acids long. Germline values: CDR1 SGHAT, CDR2 FQNNGV. Here the CDR3 reads CASSSGQNTDTQYF. The CDR3 coding sequence is TGTGCCAGCAGCTCCGGACAGAACACAGATACGCAGTATTTT. The variable domain in full, with the rest retrieved from reference TRBV11-2 and TRBJ2-3, is EAGVAQSPRYKIIEKRQSVAFWCNPISGHATLYWYQQILGQGPKLLIQFQNNGVVDDSQLPKDRFSAERLKGVDSTLKIQPAKLEDSAVYLCASSSGQNTDTQYFGPGTRLTVL.

J is TRBJ1-4 and V is TRBV4-3; the match to TRBD1 covers 10 bases. The J segment lost 5 bases and the V segment lost 4 bases, leaving 7 bases of the junction unmatched. The CDR3 extends over 16 amino acids. Looked up from germline, CDR1 is LGHNA and CDR2 is YSLEER. The CDR3 nucleotides are TGCGCCAGCAGCCCCCGGACAGGGGGGTTAAATGAAAAACTGTTTTTT. Its translation is CASSPRTGGLNEKLFF.

The CDR3 is CASSPVQAVETQYF. The CDR3 DNA reads as TGTGCCAGCTCACCAGTACAGGCAGTAGAGACCCAGTACTTC. This chain joins TRBV18 and TRBJ2-5; tentative D call: TRBD1 (5 bases). Trimming cost V 2 bases and J 4 bases, with 11 bases left between them. This CDR3 region has 14 residues. Germline V lookup: CDR1 KGHSH, CDR2 LQKENI.

The chain joins TRBV7-2 to TRBJ2-5; 7 positions match TRBD1. CDR1 and CDR2 from the germline V gene are SGHTA and FQGNSA. The trim removed 0 bases at V and 9 bases at J, leaving 7 bases unmatched. This CDR3 contains 14 residues. The CDR3 region is CASSLAGTAESQYF. Written as DNA, the CDR3 is TGTGCCAGCAGCTTAGCGGGGACAGCGGAGTCCCAGTACTTC.